The entry that follows covers one T cell receptor beta chain sequence. The antigen is undetermined. PCR used 60 Vbeta primers and 13 Jbeta primers. Sequencing used immunoSEQ multiplex PCR; TCRdb keeps in-frame clones, though not all of them. Among 35,000 to 40,000 clones, 60% to 80% were seen once, and the ten largest hold about 8%. The record originates from a study of cytomegalovirus exposure and HLA in healthy donors. Study findings and constraints: In vitro data verified three CMV-associated chains as specific for CMV antigens. In a later analysis, a genetic analysis reported fewer productive-TCR N-insertions in an Asian-associated ancestry cluster than the cohort average. For TCR beta chains, V- and J-gene trimming was later linked to a missense DCLRE1C variant.

This receptor was identified in a woman between 25 and 40 years old in good health and CMV-seropositive. The source material was PBMCs.

CDR3 loop: CASSFSRVSTEAFF. The CDR3 DNA sequence: TGTGCCAGCAGTTTTTCGCGGGTTTCCACTGAAGCTTTCTTT. The chain is built from TRBV6-5 and TRBJ1-1, with D unresolved. CDR3 size: 14 residues. In germline, CDR1 is MNHEY, CDR2 SVGAGI. Trimming stripped 4 bases from V and 4 bases from J, with 13 bases between.